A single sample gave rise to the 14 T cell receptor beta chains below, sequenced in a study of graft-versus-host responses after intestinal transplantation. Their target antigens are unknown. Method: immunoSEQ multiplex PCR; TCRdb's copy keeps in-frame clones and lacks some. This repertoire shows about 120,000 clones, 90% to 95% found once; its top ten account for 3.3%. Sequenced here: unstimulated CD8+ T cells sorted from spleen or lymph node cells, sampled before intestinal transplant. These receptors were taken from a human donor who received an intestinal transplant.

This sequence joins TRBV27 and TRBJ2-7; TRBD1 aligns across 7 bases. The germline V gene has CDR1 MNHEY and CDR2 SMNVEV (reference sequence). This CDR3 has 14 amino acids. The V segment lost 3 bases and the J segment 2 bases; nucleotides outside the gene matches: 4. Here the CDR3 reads CASSLEQGAYEQYF. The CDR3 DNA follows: TGTGCCAGCAGTTTGGAGCAGGGGGCCTACGAGCAGTACTTC.

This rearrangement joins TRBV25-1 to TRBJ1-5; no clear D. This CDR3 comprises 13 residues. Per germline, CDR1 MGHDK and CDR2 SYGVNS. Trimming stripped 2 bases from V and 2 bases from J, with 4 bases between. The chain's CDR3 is CASSEGGNQPQHF. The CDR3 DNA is TGTGCCAGCAGTGAAGGGGGCAATCAGCCCCAGCATTTT.

CDR3 loop: CASRPGVLEGDEQYF. The CDR3 nucleotides read TGTGCCAGCAGACCGGGTGTCTTGGAGGGCGACGAGCAGTACTTC. This chain connects TRBV27 to TRBJ2-7, with D maybe TRBD2 (6 bases). The germline V gene encodes CDR1 MNHEY and CDR2 SMNVEV (reference sequence). The CDR3 runs 15 residues. V was pared by 6 bases and J by 5 bases, with 20 bases between.

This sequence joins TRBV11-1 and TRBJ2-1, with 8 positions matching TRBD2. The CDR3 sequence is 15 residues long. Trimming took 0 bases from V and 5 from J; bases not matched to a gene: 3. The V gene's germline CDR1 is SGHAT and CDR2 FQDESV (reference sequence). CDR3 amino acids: CASSLASGSNNEQFF. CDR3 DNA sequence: TGTGCCAGCAGCTTAGCGAGCGGGAGTAACAATGAGCAGTTCTTC.

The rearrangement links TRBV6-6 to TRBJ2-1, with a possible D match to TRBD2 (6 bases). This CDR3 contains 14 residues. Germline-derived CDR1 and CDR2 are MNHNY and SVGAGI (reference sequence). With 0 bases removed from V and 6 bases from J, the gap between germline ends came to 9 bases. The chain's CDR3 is CASSYSGGSNEQFF. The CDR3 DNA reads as TGTGCCAGCAGTTACTCGGGGGGTTCCAATGAGCAGTTCTTC.

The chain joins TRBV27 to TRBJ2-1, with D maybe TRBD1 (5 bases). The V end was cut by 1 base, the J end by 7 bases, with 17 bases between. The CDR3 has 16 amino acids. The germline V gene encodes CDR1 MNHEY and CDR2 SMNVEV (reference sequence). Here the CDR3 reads CASSLLGNLGRNEQFF. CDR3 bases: TGTGCCAGCAGTTTATTAGGGAACCTGGGGCGGAATGAGCAGTTCTTC.

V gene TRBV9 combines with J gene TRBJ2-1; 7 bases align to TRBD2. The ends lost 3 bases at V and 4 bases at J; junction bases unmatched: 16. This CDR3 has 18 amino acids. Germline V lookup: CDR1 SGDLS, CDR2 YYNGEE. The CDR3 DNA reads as TGTGCCAGCAGCGCCACCTCGGGGGGTCGGGGGAGGTACAATGAGCAGTTCTTC. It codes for CASSATSGGRGRYNEQFF.

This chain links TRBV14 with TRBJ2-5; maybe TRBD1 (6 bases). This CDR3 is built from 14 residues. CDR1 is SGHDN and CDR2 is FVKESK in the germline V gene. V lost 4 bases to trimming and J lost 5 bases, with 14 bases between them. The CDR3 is CASSLRGRTETQYF. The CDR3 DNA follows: TGTGCCAGCAGCCTCAGGGGTAGAACGGAGACCCAGTACTTC.

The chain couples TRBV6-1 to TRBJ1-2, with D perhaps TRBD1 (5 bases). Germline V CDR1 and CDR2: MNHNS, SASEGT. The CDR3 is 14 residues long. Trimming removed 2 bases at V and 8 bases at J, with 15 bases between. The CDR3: CASSEIYGRAGYTF. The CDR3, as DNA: TGTGCCAGCAGTGAAATCTACGGCAGGGCGGGCTACACCTTC.

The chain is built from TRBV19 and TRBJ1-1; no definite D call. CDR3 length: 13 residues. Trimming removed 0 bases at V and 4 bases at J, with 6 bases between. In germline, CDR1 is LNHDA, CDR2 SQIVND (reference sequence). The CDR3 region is CASSIDLGTEAFF. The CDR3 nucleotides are TGTGCCAGTAGTATAGATCTCGGCACTGAAGCTTTCTTT.

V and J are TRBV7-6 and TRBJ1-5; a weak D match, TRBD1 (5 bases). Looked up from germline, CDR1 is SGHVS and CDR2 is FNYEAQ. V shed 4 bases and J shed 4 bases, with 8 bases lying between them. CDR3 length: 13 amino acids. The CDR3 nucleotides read TGTGCCAGCAGCTGGGGGGTAAATCAGCCCCAGCATTTT. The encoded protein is CASSWGVNQPQHF.

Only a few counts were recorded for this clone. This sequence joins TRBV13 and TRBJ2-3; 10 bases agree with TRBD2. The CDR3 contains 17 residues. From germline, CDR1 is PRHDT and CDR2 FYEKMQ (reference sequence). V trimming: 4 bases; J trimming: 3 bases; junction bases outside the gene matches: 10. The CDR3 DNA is TGTGCCAGCAGCTCAACGGTCCGACTAGCGGGTACAGATACGCAGTATTTT. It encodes CASSSTVRLAGTDTQYF.

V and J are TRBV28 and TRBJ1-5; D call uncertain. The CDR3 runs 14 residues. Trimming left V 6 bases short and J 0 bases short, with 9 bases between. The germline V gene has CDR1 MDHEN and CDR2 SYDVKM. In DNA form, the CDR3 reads TGTGCCAGCAGCCGACGTTATAGCAATCAGCCCCAGCATTTT. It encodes CASSRRYSNQPQHF.

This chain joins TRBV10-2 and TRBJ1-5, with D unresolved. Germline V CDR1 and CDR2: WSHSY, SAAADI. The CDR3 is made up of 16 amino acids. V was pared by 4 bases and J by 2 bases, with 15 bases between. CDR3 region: CASSASSNPGNQPQHF. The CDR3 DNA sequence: TGCGCCAGCAGTGCGTCGAGCAATCCGGGCAATCAGCCCCAGCATTTT.